The 30 T cell receptor beta chains presented below share a single source sample, sequenced in a study of cytomegalovirus exposure and HLA in healthy donors. The PCR employed 60 Vbeta primers together with 13 Jbeta primers. Clones were read by immunoSEQ multiplex PCR, and TCRdb kept only the in-frame ones, dropping some. The table includes about 130,000 clones, over 70% detected once. Input material: PBMCs. These receptors all stem from a woman aged 18-35 years in good health and CMV-seronegative.

This clone was found a few times. The chain employs TRBV6-1 and TRBJ1-3; 9 bases line up with TRBD1. The CDR3 spans 13 residues. Trimming cost V 8 bases and J 4 bases; bases outside gene matches: 3. The germline V gene has CDR1 MNHNS and CDR2 SASEGT. CDR3 sequence reads: CASGTGRGNTIYF. For the CDR3, the DNA is TGTGCCAGCGGGACAGGGAGGGGAAACACCATATATTTT.

This clone has only a few counts. This sequence joins TRBV7-7 and TRBJ2-1; possibly TRBD2 for D (6 bases). Deletions cut 5 bases from V and 7 bases from J, with 12 bases between. CDR3 length equals 13 residues. Looked up from germline, CDR1 is SSHAT and CDR2 is FNYEAQ (reference sequence). This CDR3 is CASSPSGPNEQFF. CDR3 nucleotide sequence: TGTGCCAGCAGCCCGAGCGGGCCGAATGAGCAGTTCTTC.

The genes are TRBV11-2 and TRBJ1-4; no clear D. The V end was cut by 2 bases, the J end by 6 bases, with 13 bases between. The length of the CDR3 is 15 residues. Germline CDR1 and CDR2: SGHAT and FQNNGV. This CDR3 is CASSLSATTHEKLFF. In DNA form, the CDR3 reads TGTGCCAGCAGCTTATCTGCGACTACTCATGAAAAACTGTTTTTT.

The chain carries TRBV12-5 and TRBJ2-1, with TRBD2 matching over 14 bases. Per the germline V gene, CDR1 is LGHNT and CDR2 is FRNRAP. This CDR3 has 17 residues. Trimming cost V 0 bases and J 9 bases; bases outside gene matches: 7. CDR3 in amino acids: CASGLVLGLAGDGEQFF. For the CDR3, the DNA is TGTGCTAGTGGTTTGGTATTGGGACTAGCGGGAGACGGTGAGCAGTTCTTC. The entire variable domain, with the rest obtained from reference TRBV12-5 and TRBJ2-1, is as follows: DARVTQTPRHKVTEMGQEVTMRCQPILGHNTVFWYRQTMMQGLELLAYFRNRAPLDDSGMPKDRFSAEMPDATLATLKIQPSEPRDSAVYFCASGLVLGLAGDGEQFFGPGTRLTVL.

In DNA, the CDR3 is TGTGCCAGCAGCCTAAATTCGGGGGGGAAGAATTTCTACGAGCAGTACTTC. This codes for CASSLNSGGKNFYEQYF. The chain couples TRBV7-8 to TRBJ2-7, with 8 bases identical to TRBD2. Looked up from germline, CDR1 is SGHVS and CDR2 is FQNEAQ. CDR3 length: 17 residues. J was trimmed by 3 bases and V by 5 bases; bases with no gene match: 15.

V usage is TRBV9 and J usage is TRBJ2-7, with D perhaps TRBD2 (6 bases). Trimming left V 0 bases short and J 0 bases short, with 10 bases between. The CDR3 has 15 amino acids. CDR1 and CDR2 (germline): SGDLS, YYNGEE. CDR3 loop: CASSVGIAASYEQYF. For the CDR3, the DNA is TGTGCCAGCAGCGTAGGAATAGCGGCCTCCTACGAGCAGTACTTC.

This clone was counted between two and nine times. This chain connects TRBV5-1 to TRBJ2-3; D not certain. The CDR3 is made up of 13 amino acids. Trimming shortened V by 0 bases and J by 11 bases, and 13 bases separated the two germline ends. Germline CDR1 reads SGHRS; CDR2 reads YFSETQ. CDR3 amino acids: CASSLALREEQYF. For the CDR3, the DNA is TGCGCCAGCAGCTTGGCTTTGCGAGAGGAGCAGTATTTT.

The chain joins TRBV7-9 to TRBJ2-7; possibly TRBD2 for D (8 bases). Per germline, CDR1 SEHNR and CDR2 FQNEAQ (reference sequence). The V end was cut by 5 bases, the J end by 1 base, with 18 bases between. The CDR3 is 16 residues long. CDR3 amino acids: CASSPWIAGQSYEQYF. CDR3 DNA: TGTGCCAGCAGCCCATGGATAGCGGGACAGTCCTACGAGCAGTACTTC.

The chain combines TRBV30 with TRBJ2-3, with D tentatively TRBD2 (6 bases). The CDR3 spans 17 residues. The ends were cut back, 1 base at V and 5 bases at J, with 22 bases in the middle. The V gene's germline CDR1 is GTSNPN and CDR2 SVGIG (reference sequence). Written as DNA, the CDR3 is TGTGCCTGGAGTGATTCCTCCCTGGGGGGAGACCAAGATACGCAGTATTTT. Protein: CAWSDSSLGGDQDTQYF. Supplemented by reference TRBV30 and TRBJ2-3, the full variable domain reads SQTIHQWPATLVQPVGSPLSLECTVEGTSNPNLYWYRQAAGRGLQLLFYSVGIGQISSEVPQNLSASRPQDRQFILSSKKLLLSDSGFYLCAWSDSSLGGDQDTQYFGPGTRLTVL.

This chain connects TRBV10-2 to TRBJ2-7, with TRBD1 matching 12 bases. V trimming: 11 bases; J trimming: 6 bases; junction bases outside the gene matches: 5. Germline V lookup: CDR1 WSHSY, CDR2 SAAADI. This CDR3 has 12 residues. The CDR3 DNA reads as TGCGCCGGAGGGACAGGGGGCGGCGAGCAGTACTTC. Translated, it gives CAGGTGGGEQYF.

This clone was counted once. V and J are TRBV6-1 and TRBJ1-1, with D unclear. The V gene's germline CDR1 is MNHNS and CDR2 SASEGT. V was shortened by 4 bases and J by 4 bases, with 16 bases between the two germline ends. The CDR3 extends over 15 amino acids. The CDR3 DNA reads TGTGCCAGCAGTGTAAGGCAGGCGGGCCTCACTGAAGCTTTCTTT. This sequence encodes CASSVRQAGLTEAFF.

The rearrangement uses TRBV18 and TRBJ2-7; 9 bases align to TRBD1. This CDR3 comprises 15 residues. In germline, CDR1 is KGHSH, CDR2 LQKENI. V lost 5 bases to trimming and J lost 3 bases; unmatched junction nucleotides: 8. DNA of the CDR3: TGTGCCAGCTCAGCCCTGACAGGGGGAGACTACGAGCAGTACTTC. It yields the protein CASSALTGGDYEQYF.

CDR3 residues: CASSLAGLDGETQYF. For the CDR3, the DNA is TGCGCCAGCAGCCTAGCGGGGTTAGACGGAGAGACCCAGTACTTC. The J gene is TRBJ2-5, the V gene TRBV4-1; 8 bases are a match to TRBD2. Losses at the gene ends were 4 bases for V and 4 bases for J; bases not matched to a gene: 8. This CDR3 comprises 15 residues. Germline V gene sequence: CDR1 MGHRA, CDR2 YSYEKL.

The rearrangement links TRBV29-1 to TRBJ2-2; D gene uncertain. CDR1 is SQVTM, CDR2 ANQGSEA, per germline. The V end lost 4 bases, the J end lost 8 bases, and 5 bases lay between the germline ends. There are 10 residues in the CDR3. The CDR3 nucleotides read TGCAGCGTTGGAGGAGGGGAGCTGTTTTTT. Translated, it gives CSVGGGELFF.

The genes are TRBV19 and TRBJ2-5; no reliable D call. The germline V and J ends were trimmed by 8 bases and 0 bases, with 4 bases remaining between them. This CDR3 is built from 11 residues. Germline CDR1 LNHDA, CDR2 SQIVND (reference sequence). The CDR3 DNA follows: TGTGCCAGTTCTCACCAAGAGACCCAGTACTTC. It encodes CASSHQETQYF.

The chain uses TRBV6-5 and TRBJ2-1; D not resolved. V was shortened by 4 bases and J by 6 bases, with 10 bases between the two germline ends. This CDR3 is 13 amino acids long. Germline CDR1 reads MNHEY; CDR2 reads SVGAGI. DNA for the CDR3: TGTGCCAGCAGTTTCCTAGGTAGCAATGAGCAGTTCTTC. This sequence encodes CASSFLGSNEQFF.

The chain links TRBV15 to TRBJ2-3, with D uncertain. V was clipped by 3 bases and J by 6 bases, with 19 bases between them. Germline CDR1 is LNHNV and CDR2 is YYDKDF (reference sequence). The CDR3 runs to 16 residues. CDR3 sequence reads: CATSSAPTAGSDTQYF. The CDR3 DNA reads as TGTGCCACCAGCAGCGCCCCAACAGCCGGTTCTGATACGCAGTATTTT.

V is TRBV11-1 and J is TRBJ2-5; D is perhaps TRBD2 (6 bases). Trimming pared 1 base from V and 1 base from J, leaving 13 bases between. The V gene's germline CDR1 is SGHAT and CDR2 FQDESV (reference sequence). This CDR3 is built from 16 residues. DNA for the CDR3: TGTGCCAGCAGCTTAGGGATAGCGGAGAGCCAAGAGACCCAGTACTTC. Protein: CASSLGIAESQETQYF.

This clone was detected a few times. The V and J genes are TRBV10-3 and TRBJ2-7; 12 nucleotides agree with TRBD2. Per the germline V gene, CDR1 is ENHRY and CDR2 is SYGVKD. V trimming: 4 bases; J trimming: 0 bases; junction bases outside the gene matches: 7. This CDR3 region has 17 residues. CDR3 DNA: TGTGCCATCAGTGCGACTAGCGGGAGTTGGGACTCCTACGAGCAGTACTTC. The encoded protein is CAISATSGSWDSYEQYF.

This clone was seen more than once but under ten times. J is TRBJ2-5 and V is TRBV10-1; D not certain. The CDR3 extends over 13 amino acids. Trimming removed 5 bases from V and 3 bases from J, with 10 bases in between. Germline CDR1 WNHNN, CDR2 SYGVQD (reference sequence). This CDR3 is CASSRLVEETQYF. The CDR3 coding sequence is TGCGCCAGCAGTCGACTTGTGGAAGAGACCCAGTACTTC.

The chain carries TRBV19 and TRBJ2-1; 7 bases line up with TRBD1. This CDR3 spans 14 amino acids. Germline V gene data show CDR1 as LNHDA and CDR2 as SQIVND (reference sequence). Unmatched junction bases numbered 5, after V lost 5 bases and J lost 4 bases. CDR3 loop: CASSPGTVYNEQFF. In nucleotides, the CDR3 is TGTGCCAGTAGTCCAGGGACAGTATACAATGAGCAGTTCTTC. The entire variable domain, with the rest obtained from reference TRBV19 and TRBJ2-1, is as follows: DGGITQSPKYLFRKEGQNVTLSCEQNLNHDAMYWYRQDPGQGLRLIYYSQIVNDFQKGDIAEGYSVSREKKESFPLTVTSAQKNPTAFYLCASSPGTVYNEQFFGPGTRLTVL.

The J gene is TRBJ2-1, the V gene TRBV29-1; D perhaps matches TRBD1 (6 bases). CDR3 length: 11 amino acids. CDR1 and CDR2 (germline): SQVTM, ANQGSEA. As DNA, the CDR3 is TGCGCCGGGAAGGGGACAATAGAGCAGTTCTTC. Translation: CAGKGTIEQFF.

This clone appeared a single time. The V gene is TRBV21-1, the J gene TRBJ2-5; TRBD2, the table's D call, lacks a check against the DNA. TRBV21-1 corresponds to a pseudogene. This CDR3 contains 20 residues. The CDR3 DNA reads TGTGCCAGCAGCAAAGTCCCAGGCCCGAGGGAGCGGGGGTCCGGGGAGACCCAGTACTTC. As protein: CASSKVPGPRERGSGETQYF.

The chain is built from TRBV30 and TRBJ2-7; 12 nucleotides line up with TRBD2. This CDR3 contains 17 residues. V lost 0 bases and J lost 2; bases outside the gene matches: 8. Per germline, CDR1 GTSNPN and CDR2 SVGIG (reference sequence). CDR3 nucleotides: TGTGCCTGGAGTGTATGGTTGACTAGCGGGAGTGCCTACGAGCAGTACTTC. Protein sequence: CAWSVWLTSGSAYEQYF.

This clone appeared a few times. This sequence joins TRBV27 and TRBJ2-5; the D gene is possibly TRBD2 (6 bases). CDR1 and CDR2 (germline): MNHEY, SMNVEV (reference sequence). V lost 6 bases and J 4 bases, leaving 15 bases between the germline ends. The CDR3 totals 14 residues. The CDR3 DNA reads TGTGCCAGCAGGTTTTCTCGGGGGTCAGAGACCCAGTACTTC. Protein product: CASRFSRGSETQYF.

The CDR3 DNA reads TGCAGCGTTGAATCCAGTCCCTATGGCTACACCTTC. Its translation: CSVESSPYGYTF. J is TRBJ1-2 and V is TRBV29-1; no definite D call. Germline loops: CDR1 SQVTM, CDR2 ANQGSEA. Trimming shortened V by 2 bases and J by 4 bases, and 8 bases separated the two germline ends. This CDR3 comprises 12 residues.

The chain couples TRBV20-1 to TRBJ2-1; tentative D call: TRBD1 (5 bases). The germline CDR1 and CDR2 sequences are DFQATT and SNEGSKA (reference sequence). The CDR3 contains 11 residues. V was trimmed by 6 bases and J by 13 bases, leaving 16 bases between them. In DNA form, the CDR3 reads TGCAGTGCCGTAACATCAGGGATTCAGTTCTTC. Translated: CSAVTSGIQFF.

A note on this clone: The junction shows a germline mismatch at one end, possibly a read error. V is TRBV5-1 and J is TRBJ1-1; D gene unclear. There are 12 residues in the CDR3. CDR1 and CDR2 from the germline V gene are SGHRS and YFSETQ. The CDR3 sequence is CARSLESTEAFF. DNA for the CDR3: TGCGCCAGAAGCTTGGAGAGCACTGAAGCTTTCTTT.

This chain uses TRBV5-5 with TRBJ1-3; tentatively, D is TRBD1 (6 bases). Looked up from germline, CDR1 is SGHKS and CDR2 is YYEKEE (reference sequence). Trimming left V 4 bases short and J 0 bases short, with 20 bases between. The CDR3 contains 18 residues. The CDR3 DNA reads as TGTGCCAGCAGCGCACGAGCTTCAGGGGTCATCTCTGGAAACACCATATATTTT. Amino acids: CASSARASGVISGNTIYF.

The chain employs TRBV4-1 and TRBJ1-3, with D perhaps matching TRBD1 (5 bases). Trimming took 1 base from V and 1 from J, leaving 11 bases between them. The CDR3 length is 16 residues. The germline V gene encodes CDR1 MGHRA and CDR2 YSYEKL. CDR3 sequence (DNA): TGCGCCAGCAGCCAAGGGGTTGACAGATCTGGAAACACCATATATTTT. As protein: CASSQGVDRSGNTIYF.